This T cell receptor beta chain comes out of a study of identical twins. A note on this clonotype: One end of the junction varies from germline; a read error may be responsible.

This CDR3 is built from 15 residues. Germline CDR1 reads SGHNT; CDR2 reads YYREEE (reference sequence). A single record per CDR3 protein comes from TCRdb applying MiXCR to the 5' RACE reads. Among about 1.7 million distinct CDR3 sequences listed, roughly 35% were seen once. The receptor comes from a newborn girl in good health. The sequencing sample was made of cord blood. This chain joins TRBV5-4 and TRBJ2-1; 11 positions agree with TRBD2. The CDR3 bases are TGTGCCAACAGCCCTAGCGGGAGGTCGTGGAATGAGCAGTTCTTC. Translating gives CANSPSGRSWNEQFF.